Each of the 2 T cell receptor beta chains below was sequenced from the same sample in a study of PD-1 blockade in classical Hodgkin lymphoma (TCRdb year 2020). The sample's time point label, in plain terms: cycle 4 day 1 (C4D1), after less than 7 weeks of nivolumab. Every trial patient had relapsed after autologous stem cell transplantation, and cohorts A, B and C differed in prior brentuximab vedotin exposure. CD8+ T cells were purified from thawed PBMCs by magnetic negative selection with a Miltenyi CD8+ T cell isolation kit. The library was prepared using the immunoSEQ multiplex PCR assay. Drawn from immuneACCESS, this table holds only the in-frame rearrangements with V and J called that TCRdb kept. Clones are partly lost; checked studies trace under half to an unresolved V gene and leave the rest unexplained. This sample gives 3,500 to 4,500 clones in total; around 66% of them show up just once. The ten most abundant clones make up about 48% of the sample.

Source: CD8+ T cells from blood, taken before the fourth cycle of nivolumab. The source of these receptors is a human donor with classical Hodgkin lymphoma.

The genes are TRBV2 and TRBJ1-5; D perhaps matches TRBD1 (6 bases). Trimming took off 8 bases at V and 3 bases at J, with 11 bases between the two ends. In germline, CDR1 is SNHLY, CDR2 FYNNEI. The CDR3 loop spans 13 amino acids. CDR3 DNA sequence: TGTGCCAGCGGGGGCAGCACCAATCAGCCCCAGCATTTT. This sequence encodes CASGGSTNQPQHF.

This clone has just a few counts. The chain is built from TRBV21-1 and TRBJ2-2; the table gives TRBD2 as D, unverified against the DNA. TRBV21-1 is given as a pseudogene. The CDR3 has 16 amino acids. Here the CDR3 reads CASSKSPGGCTGELFF. As DNA, the CDR3 is TGTGCCAGCAGCAAAAGTCCGGGGGGCTGCACCGGGGAGCTGTTTTTT.